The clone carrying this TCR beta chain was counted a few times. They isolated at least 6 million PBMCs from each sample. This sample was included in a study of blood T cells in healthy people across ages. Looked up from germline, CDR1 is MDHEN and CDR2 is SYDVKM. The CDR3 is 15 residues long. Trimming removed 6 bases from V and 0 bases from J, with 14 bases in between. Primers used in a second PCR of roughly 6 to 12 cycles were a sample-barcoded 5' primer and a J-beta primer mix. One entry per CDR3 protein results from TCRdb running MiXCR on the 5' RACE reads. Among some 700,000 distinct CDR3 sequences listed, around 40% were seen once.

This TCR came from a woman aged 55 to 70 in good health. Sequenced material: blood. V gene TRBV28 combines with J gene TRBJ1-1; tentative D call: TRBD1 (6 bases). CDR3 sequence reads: CASREGGQMNTEAFF. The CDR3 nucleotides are TGTGCCAGCAGAGAGGGGGGGCAGATGAACACTGAAGCTTTCTTT.